The 30 T cell receptor beta chains in this list originate from one sample, sequenced in a study of shared clonotypes between healthy human individuals. Produced via immunoSEQ multiplex PCR; TCRdb's table is partial and in-frame only. This sample has under 300,000 clones, with about 69% found just once. The sample comprised memory CD4+ T cells sorted from blood. Subset of the sample: CD45RA-negative fraction. The receptors derive from a man under 40 in good health.

Here the CDR3 reads CASSPTRAGAGLQQYF. The CDR3 DNA reads TGTGCCAGCAGCCCGACGCGGGCGGGGGCCGGGTTGCAGCAGTACTTC. The V and J genes are TRBV7-2 and TRBJ2-7, with a weak D call TRBD2 (7 bases). The CDR3 runs to 16 residues. The V and J ends lost 5 bases and 8 bases respectively, with 25 bases between them. Germline lookup yields CDR1 SGHTA and CDR2 FQGNSA.

The rearrangement uses TRBV4-3 and TRBJ2-5; D call uncertain. V was clipped by 7 bases and J by 1 base, with 13 bases between them. The CDR3 is 14 amino acids. Germline V gene sequence: CDR1 LGHNA, CDR2 YSLEER. This chain's CDR3 is CASTKGETQETQYF. CDR3 coding DNA: TGCGCCAGCACAAAAGGAGAGACCCAAGAGACCCAGTACTTC.

This clone was detected only a few times. This sequence joins TRBV4-1 and TRBJ2-7; D is uncertain. This CDR3 is 14 amino acids long. V was cut by 2 bases and J by 2 bases, with 10 bases left in between. Germline CDR1 reads MGHRA; CDR2 reads YSYEKL. CDR3 nucleotides: TGCGCCAGCAGCCAATTGGCCGGAGCCTACGAGCAGTACTTC. Translation: CASSQLAGAYEQYF.

The rearrangement links TRBV28 to TRBJ2-3; 7 positions match TRBD1. The CDR3 totals 12 residues. Germline V gene sequence: CDR1 MDHEN, CDR2 SYDVKM. V trimming: 5 bases; J trimming: 7 bases; junction bases outside the gene matches: 3. The CDR3 protein is CASSPQGYTQYF. The CDR3 nucleotides read TGTGCCAGCAGTCCACAGGGGTATACGCAGTATTTT. The variable domain in full, with the rest retrieved from reference TRBV28 and TRBJ2-3, is DVKVTQSSRYLVKRTGEKVFLECVQDMDHENMFWYRQDPGLGLRLIYFSYDVKMKEKGDIPEGYSVSREKKERFSLILESASTNQTSMYLCASSPQGYTQYFGPGTRLTVL.

This clone has a single count. The chain recombines TRBV27 with TRBJ2-1; the D is unclear. This CDR3 contains 11 residues. From germline, CDR1 is MNHEY and CDR2 SMNVEV (reference sequence). V lost 8 bases to trimming and J lost 6 bases, with 8 bases between them. The DNA for the CDR3 is TGTGCCAGCGGGTTGGGCAATGAGCAGTTCTTC. Protein: CASGLGNEQFF.

This chain links TRBV18 with TRBJ2-3; 13 nucleotides agree with TRBD2. The length of the CDR3 is 18 residues. V lost 3 bases and J lost 0; bases outside the gene matches: 6. Germline V lookup: CDR1 KGHSH, CDR2 LQKENI. This CDR3 reads CASSPRLAGGPSTDTQYF. CDR3 nucleotide sequence: TGTGCCAGCTCACCGAGACTAGCGGGAGGCCCTAGCACAGATACGCAGTATTTT.

The genes are TRBV28 and TRBJ2-6; D gene uncertain. Trimming shortened V by 5 bases and J by 0 bases, and 8 bases separated the two germline ends. This CDR3 contains 15 residues. Germline V gene sequence: CDR1 MDHEN, CDR2 SYDVKM. CDR3 residues: CASSRQTSGANVLTF. The CDR3 nucleotides read TGTGCCAGCAGTCGCCAAACCTCTGGGGCCAACGTCCTGACTTTC.

The rearrangement links TRBV27 to TRBJ1-2, with a weak D call TRBD1 (5 bases). CDR1 MNHEY and CDR2 SMNVEV come from the germline V gene (reference sequence). Trimming cost V 6 bases and J 8 bases, with 16 bases left between them. The CDR3 totals 13 residues. The CDR3 DNA follows: TGTGCCAGCAGCAGAGACAGCTCCCGGGGCTACACCTTC. This translates into CASSRDSSRGYTF.

The genes are TRBV9 and TRBJ2-1, with TRBD1 matching over 9 bases. V shed 3 bases, J shed 12 bases, and the junction held 13 bases outside the gene matches. In germline, CDR1 is SGDLS, CDR2 YYNGEE. The CDR3 covers 15 residues. The CDR3 is CASSASPGQGNGQFF. Here the CDR3 DNA reads TGTGCCAGCAGCGCTTCCCCGGGACAGGGAAACGGGCAGTTCTTC.

The genes are TRBV5-1 and TRBJ2-1; 10 bases fit TRBD2. Germline-derived CDR1 and CDR2 are SGHRS and YFSETQ. Germline trimming cut 4 bases from V and 4 bases from J; bases unmatched to any gene: 5. The CDR3 is 15 residues long. The CDR3 loop is CASSLGLAAYNEQFF. CDR3 nucleotide sequence: TGCGCCAGCAGCCTCGGACTAGCGGCATACAATGAGCAGTTCTTC.

In its sample, this clone was seen many times. The CDR3 sequence is CASRMVNTEAFF. CDR3 nucleotides: TGTGCCAGTCGCATGGTAAACACTGAAGCTTTCTTT. This sequence joins TRBV18 and TRBJ1-1; D is uncertain. The CDR3 covers 12 residues. The V and J ends lost 9 bases and 2 bases respectively, with 10 bases between them. CDR1 KGHSH and CDR2 LQKENI come from the germline V gene.

This clone was observed many times. This sequence joins TRBV5-1 and TRBJ1-4; D not certain. CDR3 size: 14 residues. CDR1 and CDR2 (germline): SGHRS, YFSETQ. Trimming pared 0 bases from V and 7 bases from J, leaving 10 bases between. The CDR3 protein is CASSLEDLSEKLFF. Here the CDR3 DNA reads TGCGCCAGCAGCTTGGAAGACTTGAGTGAAAAACTGTTTTTT.

The genes are TRBV11-2 and TRBJ2-7, with 7 bases aligning to TRBD1. The CDR3 sequence is 15 residues long. V trimming: 3 bases; J trimming: 3 bases; junction bases outside the gene matches: 8. Looked up from germline, CDR1 is SGHAT and CDR2 is FQNNGV. This CDR3 is CASSFYQTGNYEQYF. In DNA form, the CDR3 reads TGTGCCAGCAGCTTCTACCAGACAGGGAACTACGAGCAGTACTTC.

This sequence joins TRBV5-6 and TRBJ2-1; TRBD2 matches at 11 bases. Germline CDR1 reads SGHDT; CDR2 reads YYEEEE. The V and J ends lost 3 bases and 4 bases, in that order; junction bases with no gene match: 3. CDR3 length equals 15 residues. CDR3 coding DNA: TGTGCCAGCAGCTCGGGACTAGCGGATTACAATGAGCAGTTCTTC. It codes for CASSSGLADYNEQFF.

The J gene is TRBJ1-1, the V gene TRBV10-3, with 7 nucleotides matching TRBD1. The germline CDR1 and CDR2 sequences are ENHRY and SYGVKD. The V segment lost 10 bases and the J segment 0 bases; nucleotides outside the gene matches: 5. The CDR3 is 13 residues long. The CDR3 nucleotides read TGTGCCACCGGGACAGAAATGAACACTGAAGCTTTCTTT. It is translated as CATGTEMNTEAFF.

The V call is TRBV6-1, the J call TRBJ2-3, with D perhaps matching TRBD2 (6 bases). Per germline, CDR1 MNHNS and CDR2 SASEGT. Trimming removed 9 bases from V and 0 bases from J, with 13 bases in between. The CDR3 length is 14 residues. CDR3: CASSRRASTDTQYF. The CDR3 DNA follows: TGTGCCAGTTCTAGGAGGGCTAGCACAGATACGCAGTATTTT.

The genes are TRBV12-5 and TRBJ2-3; perhaps TRBD2 as D (6 bases). The V gene lost 2 bases and the J gene lost 3 bases, with 9 bases spanning the gap. The CDR3 contains 14 residues. The germline CDR1 and CDR2 sequences are LGHNT and FRNRAP. CDR3 bases: TGTGCTAGTGGTTTGTACGGGAGTACAGATACGCAGTATTTT. Its translation: CASGLYGSTDTQYF.

The genes are TRBV6-1 and TRBJ2-3, with 8 bases that match TRBD2. Germline CDR1 MNHNS, CDR2 SASEGT. The CDR3 is 12 amino acids. The V segment lost 4 bases and the J segment 8 bases; nucleotides outside the gene matches: 2. CDR3 sequence: CASSGLASTQYF. CDR3 bases: TGTGCCAGCAGTGGACTAGCGTCTACGCAGTATTTT.

This clone was seen a single time. The V and J genes are TRBV15 and TRBJ2-7; a weak D match, TRBD2 (6 bases). Germline CDR1 and CDR2: LNHNV and YYDKDF (reference sequence). This CDR3 is 13 amino acids long. Trimming shortened V by 9 bases and J by 0 bases, and 12 bases separated the two germline ends. CDR3 sequence (DNA): TGTGCCACACAGCGGGCCAGCTCCTACGAGCAGTACTTC. Translating it yields CATQRASSYEQYF.

This clone was seen just once. This chain joins TRBV28 and TRBJ2-3, with a possible D match to TRBD2 (6 bases). Deletions cut 11 bases from V and 6 bases from J, with 21 bases between. Germline CDR1 reads MDHEN; CDR2 reads SYDVKM. This CDR3 is 14 amino acids long. The CDR3, as DNA: TGTGCCGGCCTGGGACTTCCTGCAATGGATACGCAGTATTTT. Translation gives CAGLGLPAMDTQYF.

This chain connects TRBV12-5 to TRBJ2-3; D not resolved. V was cut by 3 bases and J by 1 base, with 11 bases left in between. Germline V CDR1 and CDR2: LGHNT, FRNRAP. This CDR3 region has 15 residues. The CDR3 DNA reads TGTGCTAGTGGTTTATCATCCGTGGGCACAGATACGCAGTATTTT. Its translation is CASGLSSVGTDTQYF.

The DNA for the CDR3 is TGTGCCAGCAGCACCACTAGCGGGCCCTACAATGAGCAGTTCTTC. Translation: CASSTTSGPYNEQFF. V is TRBV7-2 and J is TRBJ2-1; 9 nucleotides align to TRBD2. Germline CDR1 reads SGHTA; CDR2 reads FQGNSA. V was pared by 5 bases and J by 2 bases, with 4 bases of the junction left unmatched. The CDR3 length is 15 residues.

This clone was seen only a few times. The V and J genes are TRBV18 and TRBJ2-1, with D perhaps TRBD1 (5 bases). The CDR3 spans 15 residues. Germline CDR1 is KGHSH and CDR2 is LQKENI. V lost 6 bases and J lost 9, with 21 bases in between. CDR3 loop: CASSEGWGSFGEQFF. DNA of the CDR3: TGTGCCAGCTCTGAAGGATGGGGCTCATTCGGTGAGCAGTTCTTC.

In this sample, this clone turned up once. The germline gene is not matched at one end of the junction; a read error may be the cause. Other nucleotide sequences in the sample specify the same CDR3. The chain has TRBV18 and TRBJ1-4; D call uncertain. This CDR3 contains 14 residues. Germline lookup yields CDR1 KGHSH and CDR2 LQKENI. CDR3 DNA sequence: TGCGCCAGCTCACAAACAGCAACTAATGAAAAACTGTTTTTT. It codes for CASSQTATNEKLFF.

As for this clone: The sample contains more than one DNA sequence encoding this CDR3. V usage is TRBV14 and J usage is TRBJ2-7, with 8 bases identical to TRBD2. The CDR3 has 12 residues. Unmatched junction bases numbered 2, after V lost 1 base and J lost 9 bases. The germline gives CDR1 SGHDN, CDR2 FVKESK. CDR3 sequence reads: CASSQGGTRQYF. The CDR3 bases are TGTGCCAGCAGCCAAGGTGGGACTAGGCAGTACTTC.

The gene calls are TRBV19 and TRBJ1-2, with D unresolved. With 3 bases removed from V and 5 bases from J, the gap between germline ends came to 7 bases. There are 12 residues in the CDR3. Germline V gene data show CDR1 as LNHDA and CDR2 as SQIVND (reference sequence). CDR3 sequence: CASSMPVYGYTF. CDR3 nucleotides: TGTGCCAGTAGTATGCCCGTGTATGGCTACACCTTC.

The V call is TRBV19, the J call TRBJ2-7, with a weak D call TRBD2 (5 bases). Trimming cost V 5 bases and J 7 bases, with 18 bases left between them. The length of the CDR3 is 14 residues. Germline V gives CDR1 LNHDA, CDR2 SQIVND (reference sequence). This CDR3 reads CASSSDGELWEQYF. The CDR3 DNA sequence: TGTGCCAGTAGTTCGGACGGGGAGCTCTGGGAGCAGTACTTC.

The count of this clone is one. This chain links TRBV18 with TRBJ2-6; TRBD2 aligns across 13 bases. Germline loops: CDR1 KGHSH, CDR2 LQKENI. With V trimmed by 3 bases and J by 2 bases, 1 base remained unmatched. This CDR3 is built from 17 residues. The CDR3 sequence: CASSPGLAGAGANVLTF. CDR3 DNA sequence: TGTGCCAGCTCACCCGGACTAGCGGGAGCTGGGGCCAACGTCCTGACTTTC.

This clone was seen many times. V and J are TRBV5-8 and TRBJ1-2; 7 bases align to TRBD1. The CDR3 runs 15 residues. V was clipped by 4 bases and J by 2 bases; unmatched bases: 8. Germline V CDR1 and CDR2: SGHTS, YDEGEE. CDR3 sequence (DNA): TGTGCCAGCAGCCCAAGGACAGGCCCAAACTATGGCTACACCTTC. This codes for CASSPRTGPNYGYTF.

The rearrangement links TRBV5-6 to TRBJ2-4; 9 nucleotides line up with TRBD1. Trimming took 4 bases from V and 7 from J; bases not matched to a gene: 12. CDR1 is SGHDT and CDR2 is YYEEEE in the germline V gene. CDR3 length: 16 amino acids. CDR3 sequence: CASSPRDRAVGNIQYF. The CDR3 coding sequence is TGTGCCAGCAGCCCTAGGGACAGGGCGGTCGGGAACATTCAGTACTTC.